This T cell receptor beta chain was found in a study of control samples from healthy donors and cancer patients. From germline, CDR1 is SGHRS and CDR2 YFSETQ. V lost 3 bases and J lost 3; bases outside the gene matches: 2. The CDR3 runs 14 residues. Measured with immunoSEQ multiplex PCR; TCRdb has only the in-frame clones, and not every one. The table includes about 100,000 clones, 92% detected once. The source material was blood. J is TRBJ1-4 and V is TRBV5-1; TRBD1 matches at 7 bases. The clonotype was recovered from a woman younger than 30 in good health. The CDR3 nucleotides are TGCGCCAGCAGCTGGGGACAGTCTAATGAAAAACTGTTTTTT. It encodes CASSWGQSNEKLFF.